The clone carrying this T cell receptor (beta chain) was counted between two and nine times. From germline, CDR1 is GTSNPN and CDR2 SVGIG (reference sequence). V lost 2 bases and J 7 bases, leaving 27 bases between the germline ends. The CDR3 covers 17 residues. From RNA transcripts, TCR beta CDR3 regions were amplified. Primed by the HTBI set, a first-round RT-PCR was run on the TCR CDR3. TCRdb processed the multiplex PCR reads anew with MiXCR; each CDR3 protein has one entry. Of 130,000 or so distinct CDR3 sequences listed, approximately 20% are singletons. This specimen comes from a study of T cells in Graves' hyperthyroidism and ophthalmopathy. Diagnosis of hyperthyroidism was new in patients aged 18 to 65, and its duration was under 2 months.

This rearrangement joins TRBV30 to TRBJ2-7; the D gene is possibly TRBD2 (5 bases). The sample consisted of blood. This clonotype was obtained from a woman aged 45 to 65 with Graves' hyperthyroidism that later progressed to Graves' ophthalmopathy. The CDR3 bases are TGTGCCTGGAGTCTGATCCCCCCGGCTAGCCGCTCTTGGGAGCAGTACTTC. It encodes CAWSLIPPASRSWEQYF.